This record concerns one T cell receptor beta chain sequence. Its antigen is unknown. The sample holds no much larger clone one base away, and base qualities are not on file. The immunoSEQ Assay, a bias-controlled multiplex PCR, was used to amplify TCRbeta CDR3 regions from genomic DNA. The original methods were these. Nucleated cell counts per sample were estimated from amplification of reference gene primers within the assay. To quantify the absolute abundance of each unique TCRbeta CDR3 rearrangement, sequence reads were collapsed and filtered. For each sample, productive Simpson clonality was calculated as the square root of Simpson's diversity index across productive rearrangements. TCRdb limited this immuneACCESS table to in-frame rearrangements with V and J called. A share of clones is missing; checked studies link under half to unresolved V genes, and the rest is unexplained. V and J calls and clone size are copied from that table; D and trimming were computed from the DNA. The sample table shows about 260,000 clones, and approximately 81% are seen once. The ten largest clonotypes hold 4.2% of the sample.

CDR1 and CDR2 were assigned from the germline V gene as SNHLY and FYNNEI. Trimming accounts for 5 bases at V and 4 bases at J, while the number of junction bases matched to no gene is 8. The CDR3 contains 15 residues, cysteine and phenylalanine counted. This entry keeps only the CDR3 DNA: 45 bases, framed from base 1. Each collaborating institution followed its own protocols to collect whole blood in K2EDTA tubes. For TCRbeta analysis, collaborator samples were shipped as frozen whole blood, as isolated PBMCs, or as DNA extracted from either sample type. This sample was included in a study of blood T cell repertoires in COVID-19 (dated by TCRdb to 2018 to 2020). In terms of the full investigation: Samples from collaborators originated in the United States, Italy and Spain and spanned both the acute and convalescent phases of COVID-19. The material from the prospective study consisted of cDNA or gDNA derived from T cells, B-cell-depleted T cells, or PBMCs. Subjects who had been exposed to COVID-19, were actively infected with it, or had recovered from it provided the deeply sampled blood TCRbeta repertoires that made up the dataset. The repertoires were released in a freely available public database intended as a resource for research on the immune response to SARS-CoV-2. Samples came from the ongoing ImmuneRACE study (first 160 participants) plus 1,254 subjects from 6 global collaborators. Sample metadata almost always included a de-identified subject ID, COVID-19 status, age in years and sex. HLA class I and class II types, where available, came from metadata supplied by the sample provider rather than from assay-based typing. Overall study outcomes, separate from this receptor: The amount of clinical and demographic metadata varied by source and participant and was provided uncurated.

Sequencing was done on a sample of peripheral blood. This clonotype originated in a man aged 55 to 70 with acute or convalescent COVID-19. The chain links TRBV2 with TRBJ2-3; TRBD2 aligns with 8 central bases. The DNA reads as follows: TGTGCCAGCAGTCCTTATGGACTAGCAGCAGATACGCAGTATTTT. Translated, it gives CASSPYGLAADTQYF.